This T cell receptor beta chain was recovered during a study of cytomegalovirus exposure and HLA in healthy donors. Remarks on this clone: Its antigen is not identified.

This CDR3 region has 13 residues. Germline-derived CDR1 and CDR2 are SNHLY and FYNNEI. The PCR employed 60 Vbeta primers together with 13 Jbeta primers. Profiling relied on immunoSEQ multiplex PCR, and the TCRdb table lists in-frame clones only, not all of them. The table lists roughly 180,000 clones, 80% to 90% of them singletons. Study results and caveats: Among the CMV-associated chains, three were confirmed in vitro as specific for CMV antigens.

The chain employs TRBV2 and TRBJ2-5; perhaps TRBD1 as D (5 bases). The DNA end is more similar to TRBJ2-7, so the J call may be wrong. The specimen was PBMCs. The clonotype comes from a man aged 18 to 30 in good health and CMV-seropositive. CDR3 loop: CASVAGRIYEQYF. The CDR3 DNA sequence: TGTGCCAGCGTAGCAGGGCGAATCTACGAGCAGTACTTC.